This section outlines one T cell receptor (beta chain) sequence together with its context. Its antigen remains unknown. A single record per CDR3 protein comes from TCRdb applying MiXCR to the reads. The sample lists approximately 600,000 distinct CDR3 sequences, roughly 43% occurring once. These data are taken from a study of T cell repertoires in cytomegalovirus infection. Study details: Shared public TCR beta signatures pointed to both CMV infection and a matching HLA type.

This TCR was sampled from a human donor in good health (CMV status not recorded). Some clones in this sample may be carry-over from other donors' samples. Sequenced here: cultured PBMCs, sampled from culture after CMV antigen stimulation.

CDR3 nucleotide sequence: TGTGCCAGCAGTTTCCGCCGGGATCGTGAGCAGTTCTTC. Translation: CASSFRRDREQFF. V and J are TRBV12-3 or TRBV12-4 and TRBJ2-1; a weak D match, TRBD2 (5 bases). Trimming took 3 bases from V and 9 from J, leaving 12 bases between them. CDR3 size: 13 residues.